These T cell receptor beta chains were read from a single sample in a study of T cell responses to AZD1222 COVID-19 vaccine. The data were produced by immunoSEQ multiplex PCR, yet TCRdb's version contains in-frame clones alone and is incomplete. The sample lists some 63,000 clones, roughly 82% occurring once. The sample in question was peripheral blood, obtained on day 0 of AZD1222 vaccination. All receptors come from an adult in good health. CDR3s include the opening cysteine and the closing phenylalanine or tryptophan. D genes are given only for firm matches. Size tells how often a clone was seen (once, few, many) or the class of an expanded clone, and some rows leave it out.

CDR3nt	CDR3aa	d_gene	abundance	v_gene	j_gene
TGTGCCAGCAGCCCCTCAGGGGCGGCTGAGCAGTTCTTC	CASSPSGAAEQFF	.	.	TRBV7-9	TRBJ2-1
TGTGCCAGCAGCGTAGGGCAGGGTGGTTACAATGAGCAGTTCTTC	CASSVGQGGYNEQFF	.	.	TRBV9	TRBJ2-1
TGTGCCAGTAGTATCTCTACAGGGGGACGGCTCCAGCATTTT	CASSISTGGRLQHF	TRBD1	.	TRBV19	TRBJ1-5
TGTGCCAGCAGCTTACGTGGGCCTATTCTCTACGAGCAGTACTTC	CASSLRGPILYEQYF	.	.	TRBV5-6	TRBJ2-7
TGTGCCAGCAGCCGTCGACCTGACAATGAGCAGTTCTTC	CASSRRPDNEQFF	.	.	TRBV7-2	TRBJ2-1
TGTGCCAGCAGTTTACCGCCCCCGACTAGCGGGAGTCATCCCGGAGATACGCAGTATTTT	CASSLPPPTSGSHPGDTQYF	TRBD2	few	TRBV28	TRBJ2-3
TGTGCCAGCGGCCCCGGGAGGGTGGCAGATACGCAGTATTTT	CASGPGRVADTQYF	TRBD2	.	TRBV11-3	TRBJ2-3
TGTGCCAGCAGGATCAGGGGGCAGGTCAATCAGCCCCAGCATTTT	CASRIRGQVNQPQHF	TRBD1	.	TRBV28	TRBJ1-5
TGCAGCGTTGAAGGACAGGGGAAGAGTAAAGCTTTCTTT	CSVEGQGKSKAFF	TRBD1	.	TRBV29-1	TRBJ1-1
TGCGCCAGCAGCTTGGTCACAGCGGAGAAGGATGAGCAGTTCTTC	CASSLVTAEKDEQFF	.	.	TRBV5-1	TRBJ2-1
TGTGCCAGTAGCTTACAGGTCTCTGGAAACACCATATATTTT	CASSLQVSGNTIYF	.	.	TRBV19	TRBJ1-3
TGTGCCTGGAGTGGTCCGGGACGCTCCTTTAGGGACTATGGCTACACCTTC	CAWSGPGRSFRDYGYTF	.	.	TRBV30	TRBJ1-2
TGTGCCAGCAGCCATACAGGGTCGGAATCACCCCTCCACTTT	CASSHTGSESPLHF	.	.	TRBV3-1/TRBV3-2	TRBJ1-6
TGTGCCAGCAGCATCCCGGGACAGGGGGATCAGCCCCAGCATTTT	CASSIPGQGDQPQHF	TRBD1	.	TRBV28	TRBJ1-5
TGCGCCAGCAGCCAGGACGTTTACACTGAAGCTTTCTTT	CASSQDVYTEAFF	.	.	TRBV4-1	TRBJ1-1
TGTGCCAGCGCCCAGGGGGAAGGCACTGAAGCTTTCTTT	CASAQGEGTEAFF	TRBD1	.	TRBV18	TRBJ1-1